Shown below are 16 T cell receptor beta chains from a single sample sequenced in a study of response to subunit inactivated influenza vaccine. Each CDR3 protein is one row after TCRdb ran MiXCR on the RT-PCR reads. The sample records 710,000 or so distinct CDR3 sequences, around a sixth being singletons. The sequenced sample was PBMCs from blood, obtained about 13 days after vaccination. The receptors shown here come from a man between 45 and 60 years old who received an inactivated influenza vaccine.

This clonotype was detected a few times. The CDR3 sequence: CASSLQGFSGANVLTF. CDR3 sequence (DNA): TGTGCCAGCAGTTTACAGGGGTTCTCTGGGGCCAACGTCCTGACTTTC. The V gene is TRBV28, the J gene TRBJ2-6; possibly TRBD1 for D (6 bases). Trimming removed 2 bases at V and 0 bases at J, with 8 bases between. CDR1 and CDR2 (germline): MDHEN, SYDVKM. This CDR3 has 16 amino acids.

The chain couples TRBV12-3 or TRBV12-4 to TRBJ2-1, with 9 bases that match TRBD1. V was pared by 5 bases and J by 10 bases, with 12 bases of the junction left unmatched. The CDR3 covers 15 residues. The CDR3 region has the DNA TGTGCCAGCAGTCCGGCCGGACAGGGGCGCGGGGAGCAGTTCTTC. It is translated as CASSPAGQGRGEQFF.

The rearrangement joins TRBV29-1 to TRBJ2-7, with 9 bases identical to TRBD1. V lost 6 bases, J lost 2 bases, and 11 bases stayed unmatched. The CDR3 contains 15 residues. Germline CDR1 SQVTM, CDR2 ANQGSEA. The CDR3 protein is CSVRRSGTGTYEQYF. CDR3 sequence (DNA): TGCAGCGTCCGGCGGAGCGGGACAGGGACCTACGAGCAGTACTTC.

In this sample, this clonotype turned up a few times. V usage is TRBV6-1 and J usage is TRBJ2-1; perhaps TRBD2 as D (5 bases). The CDR3 is made up of 15 amino acids. V was shortened by 1 base and J by 3 bases, with 10 bases between the two germline ends. Germline V gene lookup returns CDR1 MNHNS and CDR2 SASEGT. The CDR3 loop is CASSEGPRDYNEQFF. Written as DNA, the CDR3 is TGTGCCAGCAGTGAAGGTCCCCGGGACTACAATGAGCAGTTCTTC.

This chain connects TRBV20-1 to TRBJ1-6; perhaps TRBD1 as D (6 bases). The CDR3 sequence is 16 residues long. Between the trimmed V and J ends, which lost 2 bases and 6 bases, there was a span of 17 bases. CDR1 DFQATT and CDR2 SNEGSKA come from the germline V gene (reference sequence). Here the CDR3 reads CSARHIRQGTNSPLHF. CDR3 DNA: TGCAGTGCTAGACATATAAGGCAGGGGACTAATTCACCCCTCCACTTT.

The V call is TRBV6-2 or TRBV6-3, the J call TRBJ2-1; no reliable D call. The CDR3 length is 13 residues. Germline CDR1 is MNHEY and CDR2 is SVGEGT. Trimming removed 6 bases from V and 4 bases from J, with 10 bases in between. DNA of the CDR3: TGTGCCAGCAGCCTAAGCAGATACAATGAGCAGTTCTTC. It specifies CASSLSRYNEQFF.

This clonotype was recorded a few times. This chain connects TRBV6-1 to TRBJ1-2; no definite D call. V was trimmed by 7 bases and J by 3 bases, leaving 9 bases between them. The CDR3 covers 12 residues. CDR1 MNHNS and CDR2 SASEGT come from the germline V gene. CDR3 residues: CASIWTDYGYTF. The CDR3, as DNA: TGTGCCAGCATATGGACTGACTATGGCTACACCTTC.

The table lists this clonotype with many counts. The J gene is TRBJ1-2, the V gene TRBV7-9, with 7 bases aligning to TRBD1. The V gene end was trimmed by 5 bases and the J gene end by 5 bases; junction bases not matched to a gene: 5. The CDR3 consists of 13 residues. Germline V gene sequence: CDR1 SEHNR, CDR2 FQNEAQ (reference sequence). In DNA form, the CDR3 reads TGTGCCAGCAGCCAAGGGACAGCTTATGGCTACACCTTC. This codes for CASSQGTAYGYTF.

The chain links TRBV5-1 to TRBJ2-7, with TRBD1 as a possible D gene (5 bases). V lost 2 bases and J 6 bases, leaving 15 bases between the germline ends. The germline CDR1 and CDR2 sequences are SGHRS and YFSETQ. This CDR3 has 14 residues. DNA of the CDR3: TGCGCCAGCAGCTTAGTAGGTGGGGCACTCGAGCAGTACTTC. This gives the protein CASSLVGGALEQYF.

V and J are TRBV6-2 or TRBV6-3 and TRBJ1-5; no reliable D call. The V gene's germline CDR1 is MNHEY and CDR2 SVGEGT. V shed 6 bases and J shed 5 bases, with 17 bases lying between them. The CDR3 runs 15 residues. This CDR3 is CASSPEGRSHQPQHF. DNA of the CDR3: TGTGCCAGCAGCCCTGAAGGACGGTCGCATCAGCCCCAGCATTTT.

This clonotype was found a few times. The rearrangement uses TRBV4-3 and TRBJ2-7, with 7 bases matching TRBD2. CDR3 length: 15 amino acids. Germline V gene sequence: CDR1 LGHNA, CDR2 YSLEER. V lost 1 base and J lost 1; bases outside the gene matches: 4. The CDR3 region has the DNA TGCGCCAGCAGCCAAGTACACGGGGGGTCCTACGAGCAGTACTTC. It specifies CASSQVHGGSYEQYF.

This clonotype was counted at least ten times. The V call is TRBV27, the J call TRBJ2-1; weak D call: TRBD2 (6 bases). The CDR3 has 16 amino acids. V lost 2 bases to trimming and J lost 8 bases, with 19 bases between them. Germline CDR1 is MNHEY and CDR2 is SMNVEV (reference sequence). CDR3 in amino acids: CASSLTVLATYDEQFF. CDR3 DNA sequence: TGTGCCAGCAGTTTAACGGTGCTAGCGACTTATGATGAGCAGTTCTTC.

This rearrangement joins TRBV20-1 to TRBJ2-1; D is unresolved. Trimming left V 3 bases short and J 4 bases short, with 13 bases between. The CDR3 extends over 14 amino acids. Germline V gene sequence: CDR1 DFQATT, CDR2 SNEGSKA (reference sequence). CDR3 nucleotide sequence: TGCAGTGCTAGTACGCCAGGTTCTTACAATGAGCAGTTCTTC. Translating gives CSASTPGSYNEQFF.

This chain joins TRBV4-3 and TRBJ2-5; 10 positions match TRBD2. Germline V CDR1 and CDR2: LGHNA, YSLEER. The CDR3 totals 17 residues. Unmatched junction bases numbered 9, after V lost 1 base and J lost 4 bases. CDR3 in amino acids: CASSQVPASGGGETQYF. The DNA of the CDR3 is TGCGCCAGCAGCCAAGTTCCTGCTAGCGGGGGAGGAGAGACCCAGTACTTC.

This clonotype was found a few times. This chain uses TRBV30 with TRBJ1-1; D possibly corresponds to TRBD1 (5 bases). The CDR3 has 13 amino acids. V lost 0 bases and J 3 bases, leaving 8 bases between the germline ends. CDR1 GTSNPN and CDR2 SVGIG come from the germline V gene (reference sequence). The DNA for the CDR3 is TGTGCCTGGAGTGTCCTGGGGGACACTGAAGCTTTCTTT. It translates to CAWSVLGDTEAFF.

This clonotype was observed once. In nucleotides, the CDR3 is TGCGCCAGCAGCCAAGAGGCCAGGGGAGGCTACGAGCAGTACTTC. It is translated as CASSQEARGGYEQYF. V is TRBV4-3 and J is TRBJ2-7, with D tentatively TRBD1 or TRBD2 (6 bases each). Germline values: CDR1 LGHNA, CDR2 YSLEER. CDR3 length: 15 residues. The V end was cut by 0 bases, the J end by 3 bases, with 12 bases between.